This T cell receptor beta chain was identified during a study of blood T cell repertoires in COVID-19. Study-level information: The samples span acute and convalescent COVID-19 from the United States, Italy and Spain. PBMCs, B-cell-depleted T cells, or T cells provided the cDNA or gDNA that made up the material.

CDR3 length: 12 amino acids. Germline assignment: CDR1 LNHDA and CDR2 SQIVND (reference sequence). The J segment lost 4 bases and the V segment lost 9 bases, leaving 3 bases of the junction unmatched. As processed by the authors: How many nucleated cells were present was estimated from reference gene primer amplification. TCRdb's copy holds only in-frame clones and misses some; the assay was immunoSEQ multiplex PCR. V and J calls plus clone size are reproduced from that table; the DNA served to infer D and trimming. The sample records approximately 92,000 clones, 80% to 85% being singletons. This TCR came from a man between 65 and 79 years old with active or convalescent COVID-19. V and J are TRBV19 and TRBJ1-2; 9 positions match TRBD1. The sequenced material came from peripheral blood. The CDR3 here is CASADRGYGYTF. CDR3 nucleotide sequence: TGTGCCAGCGCGGACAGGGGCTATGGCTACACCTTC.